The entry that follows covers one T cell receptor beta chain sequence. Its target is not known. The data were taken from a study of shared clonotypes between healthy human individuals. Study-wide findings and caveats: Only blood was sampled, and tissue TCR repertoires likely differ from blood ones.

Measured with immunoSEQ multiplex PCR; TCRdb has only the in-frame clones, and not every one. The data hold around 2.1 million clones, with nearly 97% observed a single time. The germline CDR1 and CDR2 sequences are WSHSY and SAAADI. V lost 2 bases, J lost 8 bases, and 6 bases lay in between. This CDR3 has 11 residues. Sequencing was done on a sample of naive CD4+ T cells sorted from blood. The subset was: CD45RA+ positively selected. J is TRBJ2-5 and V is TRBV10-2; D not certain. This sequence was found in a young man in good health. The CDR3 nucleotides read TGCGCCAGCAGTGAGCCGGGCACCCAGTACTTC. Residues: CASSEPGTQYF.